Listed below are T cell receptor beta chains from one sample, sequenced in a study of blood T cell repertoires in COVID-19. Produced via immunoSEQ multiplex PCR; TCRdb's table is partial and in-frame only. Among 200,000 to 250,000 clones, almost 85% were seen once, and the ten largest hold approximately 8%. Sequenced material: peripheral blood. The receptors were sampled from a woman aged 50 to 60 with active or convalescent COVID-19. The CDR3 runs from the conserved cysteine through the conserved F or W. D genes are given only for firm matches. For some rows the clone size is stated as once, few or many, or as a class when expanded; others skip it.

D gene: -
V gene: TRBV9
J gene: TRBJ1-5
clone size: few
CDR3 DNA: TGTGCCAGCAGCGTAGGGGCAGGGGTTAGCAATCAGCCCCAGCATTTT
CDR3 protein: CASSVGAGVSNQPQHF

D gene: -
V gene: TRBV27
J gene: TRBJ1-4
clone size: -
CDR3 DNA: TGTGCCAGCAGTCTCCGGACAGCAACTAATGAAAAACTGTTTTTT
CDR3 protein: CASSLRTATNEKLFF

D gene: -
V gene: TRBV6-1
J gene: TRBJ1-6
clone size: -
CDR3 DNA: TGTGCCAGCAGTGAAGCAAACGGAATAGGGGCCCTCCACTTT
CDR3 protein: CASSEANGIGALHF

D gene: -
V gene: TRBV5-1
J gene: TRBJ1-1
clone size: -
CDR3 DNA: TGCGCCAGCAGCTTTACAGGTTACACTGAAGCTTTCTTT
CDR3 protein: CASSFTGYTEAFF

D gene: TRBD1
V gene: TRBV11-2
J gene: TRBJ2-1
clone size: -
CDR3 DNA: TGTGCCAGCAGCTTAAGACAGGGTGGGTCCTACAATGAGCAGTTCTTC
CDR3 protein: CASSLRQGGSYNEQFF

D gene: -
V gene: TRBV3-1/TRBV3-2
J gene: TRBJ2-7
clone size: -
CDR3 DNA: TGTGCCAGCAGCCATAACCTTAGGGGGACGTTCTACGAGCAGTACTTC
CDR3 protein: CASSHNLRGTFYEQYF

D gene: TRBD1
V gene: TRBV2
J gene: TRBJ1-4
clone size: -
CDR3 DNA: TGTGCCAGCGGCCGTCGACAGGGGAATGAAAAACTGTTTTTT
CDR3 protein: CASGRRQGNEKLFF

D gene: -
V gene: TRBV28
J gene: TRBJ1-2
clone size: once
CDR3 DNA: TGTGCCAGCAGCCCCGGTTCCTCTAACTATGGCTACACCTTC
CDR3 protein: CASSPGSSNYGYTF

D gene: TRBD1
V gene: TRBV11-2
J gene: TRBJ1-1
clone size: -
CDR3 DNA: TGTGCCAGCAGCTTTCAGGGGGCCGCTGAAGCTTTCTTT
CDR3 protein: CASSFQGAAEAFF

D gene: TRBD2
V gene: TRBV27
J gene: TRBJ2-3
clone size: -
CDR3 DNA: TGTGCCAGCAGTACGCTCGGACTAGCGGGAGTAATAGATACGCAGTATTTT
CDR3 protein: CASSTLGLAGVIDTQYF

D gene: TRBD1
V gene: TRBV28
J gene: TRBJ2-1
clone size: -
CDR3 DNA: TGTGCCAGCAGTCTAACGGGACAGGGTTACAATGAGCAGTTCTTC
CDR3 protein: CASSLTGQGYNEQFF